The clone carrying this TCR beta chain was seen more than once but under ten times. Its cognate antigen is unknown. TCRdb reprocessed the reads via MiXCR and lists one record per CDR3 protein. The sample contains about 920,000 distinct CDR3 sequences, roughly 31% of which appear only once. This specimen comes from a study of T cell repertoires in cytomegalovirus infection. Looking at the study overall: HLA-B-restricted CMV epitopes that are well studied were used alongside recently identified HLA-C-restricted ones. Based on public TCR beta signatures, there were indications of CMV infection and of a matching HLA type.

V was pared by 1 base and J by 3 bases, with 13 bases between. The CDR3 contains 15 residues. Germline V CDR1 and CDR2: SQVTM, ANQGSEA. Findings of the study overall: The ex vivo response was dominated by HLA-C-restricted CMV-specific TCR beta clonotypes. People with CMV and the relevant HLA were identified by cumulative public TCR beta family frequency.

The TCR comes from a human donor in good health (CMV status not recorded). Some clones in this sample may be carry-over from other donors' samples. The source was cultured CD8+ T cells from PBMCs, collected from culture after CMV antigen stimulation. This chain joins TRBV29-1 and TRBJ1-3, with TRBD1 as a possible D gene (5 bases). CDR3 loop: CSVEGGPGVGNTIYF. The DNA for the CDR3 is TGCAGCGTTGAAGGGGGCCCCGGGGTTGGAAACACCATATATTTT.